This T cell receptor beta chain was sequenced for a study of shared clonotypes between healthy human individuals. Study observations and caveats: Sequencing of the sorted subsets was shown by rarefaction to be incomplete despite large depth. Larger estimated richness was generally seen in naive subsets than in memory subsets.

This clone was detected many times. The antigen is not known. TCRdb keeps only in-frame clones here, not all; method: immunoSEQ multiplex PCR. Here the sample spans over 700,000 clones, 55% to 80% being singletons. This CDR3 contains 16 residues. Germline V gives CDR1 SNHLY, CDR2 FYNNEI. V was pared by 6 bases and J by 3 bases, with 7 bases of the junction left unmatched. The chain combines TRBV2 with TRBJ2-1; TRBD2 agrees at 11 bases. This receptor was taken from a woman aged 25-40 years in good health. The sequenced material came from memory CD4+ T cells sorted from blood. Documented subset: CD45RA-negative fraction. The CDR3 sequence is CASRPSTSGDYNEQFF. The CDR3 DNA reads TGTGCCAGCAGGCCCTCGACTAGCGGGGACTACAATGAGCAGTTCTTC.